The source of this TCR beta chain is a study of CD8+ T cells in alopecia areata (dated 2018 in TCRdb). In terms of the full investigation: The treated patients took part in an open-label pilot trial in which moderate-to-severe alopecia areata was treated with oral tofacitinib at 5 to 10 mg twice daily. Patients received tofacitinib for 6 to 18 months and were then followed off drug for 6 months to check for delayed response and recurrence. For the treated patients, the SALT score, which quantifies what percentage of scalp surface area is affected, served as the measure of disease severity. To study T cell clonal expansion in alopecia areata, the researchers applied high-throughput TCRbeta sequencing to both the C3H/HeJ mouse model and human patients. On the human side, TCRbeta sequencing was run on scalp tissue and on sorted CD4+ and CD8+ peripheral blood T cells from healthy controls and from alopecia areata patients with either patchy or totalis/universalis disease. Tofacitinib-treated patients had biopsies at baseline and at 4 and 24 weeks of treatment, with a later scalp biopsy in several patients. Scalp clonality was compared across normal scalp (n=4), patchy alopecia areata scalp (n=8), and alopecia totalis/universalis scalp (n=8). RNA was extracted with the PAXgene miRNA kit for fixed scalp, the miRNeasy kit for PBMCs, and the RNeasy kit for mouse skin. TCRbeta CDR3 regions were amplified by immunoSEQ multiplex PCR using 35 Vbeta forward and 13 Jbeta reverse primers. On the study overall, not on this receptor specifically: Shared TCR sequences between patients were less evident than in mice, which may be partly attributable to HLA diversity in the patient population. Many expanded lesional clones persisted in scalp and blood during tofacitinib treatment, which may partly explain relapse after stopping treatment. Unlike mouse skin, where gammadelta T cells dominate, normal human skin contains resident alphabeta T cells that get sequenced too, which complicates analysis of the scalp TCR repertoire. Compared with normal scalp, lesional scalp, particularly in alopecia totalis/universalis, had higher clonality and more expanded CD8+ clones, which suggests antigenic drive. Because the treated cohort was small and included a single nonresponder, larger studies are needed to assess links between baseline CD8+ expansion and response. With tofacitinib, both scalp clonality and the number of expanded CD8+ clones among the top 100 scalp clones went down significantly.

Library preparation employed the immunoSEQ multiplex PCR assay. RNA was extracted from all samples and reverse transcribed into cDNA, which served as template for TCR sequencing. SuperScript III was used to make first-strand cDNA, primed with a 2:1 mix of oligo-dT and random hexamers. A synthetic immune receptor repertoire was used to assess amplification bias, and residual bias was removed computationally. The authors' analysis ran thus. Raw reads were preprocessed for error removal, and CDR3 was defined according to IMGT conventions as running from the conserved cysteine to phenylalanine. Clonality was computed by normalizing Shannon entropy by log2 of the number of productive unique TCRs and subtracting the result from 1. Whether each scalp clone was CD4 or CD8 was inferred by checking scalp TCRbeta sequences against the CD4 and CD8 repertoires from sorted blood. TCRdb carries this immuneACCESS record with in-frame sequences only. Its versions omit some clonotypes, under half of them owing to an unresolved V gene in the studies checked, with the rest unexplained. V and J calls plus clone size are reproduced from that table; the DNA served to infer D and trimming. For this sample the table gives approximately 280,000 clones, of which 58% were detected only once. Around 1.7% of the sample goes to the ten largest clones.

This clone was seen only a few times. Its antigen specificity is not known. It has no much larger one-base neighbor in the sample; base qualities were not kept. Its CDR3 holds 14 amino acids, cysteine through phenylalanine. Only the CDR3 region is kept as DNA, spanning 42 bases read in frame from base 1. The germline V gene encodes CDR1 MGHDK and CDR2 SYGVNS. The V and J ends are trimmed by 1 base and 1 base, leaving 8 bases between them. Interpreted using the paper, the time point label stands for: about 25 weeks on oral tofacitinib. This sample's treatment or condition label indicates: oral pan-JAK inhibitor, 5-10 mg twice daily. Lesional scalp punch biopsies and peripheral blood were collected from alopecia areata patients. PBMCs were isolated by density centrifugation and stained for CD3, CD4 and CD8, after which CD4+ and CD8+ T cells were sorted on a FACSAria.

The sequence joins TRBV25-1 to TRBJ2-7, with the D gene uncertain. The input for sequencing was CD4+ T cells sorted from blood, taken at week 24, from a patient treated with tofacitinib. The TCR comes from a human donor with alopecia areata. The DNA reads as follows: TGTGCCAGCAGTGAATGGGCAGGATCCTACGAGCAGTACTTC. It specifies CASSEWAGSYEQYF.